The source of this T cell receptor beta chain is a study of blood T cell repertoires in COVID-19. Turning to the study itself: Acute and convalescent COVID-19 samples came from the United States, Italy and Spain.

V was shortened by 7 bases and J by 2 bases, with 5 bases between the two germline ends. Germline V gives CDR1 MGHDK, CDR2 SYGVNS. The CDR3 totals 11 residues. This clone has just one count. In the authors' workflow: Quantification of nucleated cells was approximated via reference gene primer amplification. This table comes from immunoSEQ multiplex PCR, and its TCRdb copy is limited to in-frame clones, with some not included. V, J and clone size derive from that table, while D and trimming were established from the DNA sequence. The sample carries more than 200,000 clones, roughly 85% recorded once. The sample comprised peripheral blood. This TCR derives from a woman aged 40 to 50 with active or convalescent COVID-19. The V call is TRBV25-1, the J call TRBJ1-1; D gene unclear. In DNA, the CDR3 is TGTGCCAGCAAGCTAAACACTGAAGCTTTCTTT. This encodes CASKLNTEAFF.